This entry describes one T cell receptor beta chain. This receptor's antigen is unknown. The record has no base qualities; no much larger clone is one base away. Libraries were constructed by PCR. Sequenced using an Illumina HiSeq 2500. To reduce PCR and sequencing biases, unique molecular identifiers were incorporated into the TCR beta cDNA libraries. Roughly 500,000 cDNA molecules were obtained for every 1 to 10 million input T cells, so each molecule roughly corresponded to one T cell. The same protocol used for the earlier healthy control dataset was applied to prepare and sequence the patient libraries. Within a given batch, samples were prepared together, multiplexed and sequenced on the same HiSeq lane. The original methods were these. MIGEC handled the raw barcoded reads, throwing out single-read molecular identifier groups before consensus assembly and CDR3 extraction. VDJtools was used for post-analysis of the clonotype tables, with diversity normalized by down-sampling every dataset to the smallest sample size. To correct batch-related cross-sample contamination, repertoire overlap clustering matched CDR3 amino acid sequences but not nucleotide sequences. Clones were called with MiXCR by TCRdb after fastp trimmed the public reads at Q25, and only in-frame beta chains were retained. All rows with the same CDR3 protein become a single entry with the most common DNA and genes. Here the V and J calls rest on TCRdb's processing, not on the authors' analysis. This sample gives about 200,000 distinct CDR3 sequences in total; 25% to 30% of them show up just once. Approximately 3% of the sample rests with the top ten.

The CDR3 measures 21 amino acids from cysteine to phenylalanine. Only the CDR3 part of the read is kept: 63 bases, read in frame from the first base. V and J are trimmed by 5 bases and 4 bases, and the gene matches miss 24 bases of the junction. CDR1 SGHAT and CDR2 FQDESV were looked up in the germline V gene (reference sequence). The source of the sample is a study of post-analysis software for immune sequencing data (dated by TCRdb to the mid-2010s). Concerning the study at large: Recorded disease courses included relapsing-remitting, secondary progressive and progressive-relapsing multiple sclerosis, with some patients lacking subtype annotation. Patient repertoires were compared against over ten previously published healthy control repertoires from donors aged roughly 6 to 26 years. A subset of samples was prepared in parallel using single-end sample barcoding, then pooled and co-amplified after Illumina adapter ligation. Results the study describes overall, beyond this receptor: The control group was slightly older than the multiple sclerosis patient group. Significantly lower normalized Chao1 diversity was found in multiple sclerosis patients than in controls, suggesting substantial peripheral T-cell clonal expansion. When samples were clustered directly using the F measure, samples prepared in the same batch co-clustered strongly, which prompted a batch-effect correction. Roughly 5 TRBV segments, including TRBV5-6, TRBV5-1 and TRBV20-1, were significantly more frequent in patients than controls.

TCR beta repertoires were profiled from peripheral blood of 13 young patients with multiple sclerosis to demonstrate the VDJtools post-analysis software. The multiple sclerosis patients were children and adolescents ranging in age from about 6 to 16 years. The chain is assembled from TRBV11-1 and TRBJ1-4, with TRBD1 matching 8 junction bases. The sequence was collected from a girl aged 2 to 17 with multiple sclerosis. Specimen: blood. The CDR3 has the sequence CASSLGQGSFTPYSDNEKLFF. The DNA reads TGTGCCAGCAGCCTCGGACAGGGCAGTTTTACACCCTATTCGGATAATGAAAAACTGTTTTTT.